These T cell receptor beta chains were read from a single sample in a study of blood T cell repertoires in COVID-19. Sequenced by immunoSEQ multiplex PCR; TCRdb stores in-frame clones only, minus some. Among around 250,000 clones listed, 86% were seen once. Input material: PBMCs or T cells enriched from blood (not recorded which). Receptors originate from a young man who had recovered from COVID-19. Each CDR3 is given with its conserved first and last residue. Each record gives: J gene, D gene, V gene, clone size, CDR3 protein, CDR3 DNA. The D gene is left open where the match is weak. Where a row states a size, it is once, few, many or the class of an expanded clone; other rows omit it.

j_call: TRBJ1-1
d_call: NA
v_call: TRBV2
clone_size: once
cdr3_aa: CASAWAGALDTEAFF
cdr3_nt: TGTGCCAGCGCCTGGGCGGGGGCGTTGGACACTGAAGCTTTCTTT

j_call: TRBJ1-3
d_call: NA
v_call: TRBV5-4
clone_size: NA
cdr3_aa: CASSLGPVSGNTIYF
cdr3_nt: TGTGCCAGCAGCTTGGGTCCAGTCTCTGGAAACACCATATATTTT

j_call: TRBJ1-6
d_call: NA
v_call: TRBV19
clone_size: NA
cdr3_aa: CASSLGKGSYNSPLHF
cdr3_nt: TGTGCCAGTAGTCTCGGGAAGGGTTCCTATAATTCACCCCTCCACTTT

j_call: TRBJ1-1
d_call: NA
v_call: TRBV5-1
clone_size: NA
cdr3_aa: CASSDTGISAAEAFF
cdr3_nt: TGCGCCAGCAGCGATACGGGGATCTCGGCGGCTGAAGCTTTCTTT

j_call: TRBJ1-4
d_call: NA
v_call: TRBV28
clone_size: NA
cdr3_aa: CASSFGQGPNEKLFF
cdr3_nt: TGTGCCAGCAGTTTTGGGCAGGGCCCTAATGAAAAACTGTTTTTT

j_call: TRBJ2-7
d_call: TRBD1
v_call: TRBV6-5
clone_size: once
cdr3_aa: CASREGASYEQYF
cdr3_nt: TGTGCCAGCAGAGAGGGGGCATCCTACGAGCAGTACTTC

j_call: TRBJ2-1
d_call: TRBD2
v_call: TRBV7-2
clone_size: NA
cdr3_aa: CASSSLKLAGDQWQFF
cdr3_nt: TGTGCCAGCAGCTCTCTTAAACTAGCGGGAGACCAGTGGCAGTTCTTC

j_call: TRBJ2-7
d_call: TRBD2
v_call: TRBV5-4
clone_size: few
cdr3_aa: CASSARLAGGLYEQYF
cdr3_nt: TGTGCCAGCAGCGCGCGACTAGCGGGGGGGCTCTACGAGCAGTACTTC

j_call: TRBJ2-1
d_call: TRBD2
v_call: TRBV24-1
clone_size: NA
cdr3_aa: CATSSGRYNEQFF
cdr3_nt: TGTGCCACCAGTAGCGGGAGGTACAATGAGCAGTTCTTC

j_call: TRBJ2-7
d_call: NA
v_call: TRBV7-2
clone_size: NA
cdr3_aa: CASSLARDSYEQYF
cdr3_nt: TGTGCCAGCAGCTTAGCTAGAGATTCCTACGAGCAGTACTTC

j_call: TRBJ2-3
d_call: NA
v_call: TRBV27
clone_size: NA
cdr3_aa: CASSKRASGLLTDTQYF
cdr3_nt: TGTGCCAGCAGCAAGCGGGCGTCAGGGCTTTTGACAGATACGCAGTATTTT

j_call: TRBJ1-3
d_call: NA
v_call: TRBV29-1
clone_size: NA
cdr3_aa: CSVKVQGESGNTIYF
cdr3_nt: TGCAGCGTCAAGGTACAGGGAGAATCTGGAAACACCATATATTTT

j_call: TRBJ2-7
d_call: TRBD2
v_call: TRBV2
clone_size: NA
cdr3_aa: CASSAGRGTYEQYF
cdr3_nt: TGTGCCAGCAGTGCGGGGCGGGGGACCTACGAGCAGTACTTC

j_call: TRBJ2-5
d_call: TRBD1
v_call: TRBV30
clone_size: NA
cdr3_aa: CAWSGGTGFPQYF
cdr3_nt: TGTGCCTGGAGTGGCGGGACAGGGTTCCCCCAGTACTTC

j_call: TRBJ2-7
d_call: TRBD1
v_call: TRBV27
clone_size: NA
cdr3_aa: CASSRSGTGGPYEQYF
cdr3_nt: TGTGCCAGCAGTAGAAGCGGGACAGGGGGCCCCTACGAGCAGTACTTC

j_call: TRBJ2-1
d_call: NA
v_call: TRBV11-2
clone_size: once
cdr3_aa: CASSLKADSYNEQFF
cdr3_nt: TGTGCCAGCAGCTTAAAAGCGGACTCCTACAATGAGCAGTTCTTC

j_call: TRBJ2-5
d_call: NA
v_call: TRBV7-6
clone_size: NA
cdr3_aa: CASRPRDTIQETQYF
cdr3_nt: TGTGCCAGCAGACCCCGGGACACAATCCAAGAGACCCAGTACTTC

j_call: TRBJ1-3
d_call: TRBD1
v_call: TRBV7-9
clone_size: few
cdr3_aa: CASSFRTGPISGNTIYF
cdr3_nt: TGTGCCAGCAGCTTCCGGACAGGCCCCATCTCTGGAAACACCATATATTTT

j_call: TRBJ2-7
d_call: TRBD2
v_call: TRBV3-1/TRBV3-2
clone_size: NA
cdr3_aa: CASSQGLAGGREQYF
cdr3_nt: TGTGCCAGCAGCCAGGGACTAGCGGGAGGCCGCGAGCAGTACTTC

j_call: TRBJ1-1
d_call: NA
v_call: TRBV19
clone_size: NA
cdr3_aa: CASSMGGVNTEAFF
cdr3_nt: TGTGCCAGTAGTATGGGGGGAGTGAACACTGAAGCTTTCTTT

j_call: TRBJ1-4
d_call: NA
v_call: TRBV7-8
clone_size: NA
cdr3_aa: CASSSDLLTDEKLFF
cdr3_nt: TGTGCCAGCAGCTCAGACCTACTAACGGATGAAAAACTGTTTTTT

j_call: TRBJ1-4
d_call: TRBD1
v_call: TRBV30
clone_size: NA
cdr3_aa: CAWSVGGTGGQEKLFF
cdr3_nt: TGTGCCTGGAGTGTAGGGGGAACAGGGGGTCAGGAAAAACTGTTTTTT

j_call: TRBJ1-4
d_call: NA
v_call: TRBV30
clone_size: NA
cdr3_aa: CAWSRGSTNEKLFF
cdr3_nt: TGTGCCTGGAGTAGGGGGTCTACTAATGAAAAACTGTTTTTT

j_call: TRBJ1-1
d_call: NA
v_call: TRBV11-1
clone_size: once
cdr3_aa: CASSLYRAREAFF
cdr3_nt: TGTGCCAGCAGCTTATACAGGGCAAGAGAAGCTTTCTTT

j_call: TRBJ1-1
d_call: NA
v_call: TRBV7-7
clone_size: NA
cdr3_aa: CASSSGQGTEAFF
cdr3_nt: TGTGCTAGCAGCTCGGGGCAGGGGACAGAAGCTTTCTTT

j_call: TRBJ2-2
d_call: NA
v_call: TRBV28
clone_size: NA
cdr3_aa: CASSLRGELFF
cdr3_nt: TGTGCCAGCAGTTTACGCGGGGAGCTGTTTTTT

j_call: TRBJ2-7
d_call: TRBD2
v_call: TRBV6-5
clone_size: NA
cdr3_aa: CASTAFSGTRGEQYF
cdr3_nt: TGTGCCAGCACCGCCTTTTCCGGGACTAGGGGCGAGCAGTACTTC

j_call: TRBJ2-1
d_call: NA
v_call: TRBV9
clone_size: NA
cdr3_aa: CASSQDTGSYNEQFF
cdr3_nt: TGTGCCAGCAGCCAAGATACGGGCTCCTACAATGAGCAGTTCTTC

j_call: TRBJ2-5
d_call: TRBD1
v_call: TRBV2
clone_size: NA
cdr3_aa: CASSGQGRARETQYF
cdr3_nt: TGTGCCAGCAGCGGACAGGGAAGGGCTAGGGAGACCCAGTACTTC

j_call: TRBJ2-5
d_call: TRBD2
v_call: TRBV18
clone_size: NA
cdr3_aa: CASSPRTSGGDKQETQYF
cdr3_nt: TGTGCCAGCTCACCCCGGACTAGCGGGGGGGATAAACAAGAGACCCAGTACTTC